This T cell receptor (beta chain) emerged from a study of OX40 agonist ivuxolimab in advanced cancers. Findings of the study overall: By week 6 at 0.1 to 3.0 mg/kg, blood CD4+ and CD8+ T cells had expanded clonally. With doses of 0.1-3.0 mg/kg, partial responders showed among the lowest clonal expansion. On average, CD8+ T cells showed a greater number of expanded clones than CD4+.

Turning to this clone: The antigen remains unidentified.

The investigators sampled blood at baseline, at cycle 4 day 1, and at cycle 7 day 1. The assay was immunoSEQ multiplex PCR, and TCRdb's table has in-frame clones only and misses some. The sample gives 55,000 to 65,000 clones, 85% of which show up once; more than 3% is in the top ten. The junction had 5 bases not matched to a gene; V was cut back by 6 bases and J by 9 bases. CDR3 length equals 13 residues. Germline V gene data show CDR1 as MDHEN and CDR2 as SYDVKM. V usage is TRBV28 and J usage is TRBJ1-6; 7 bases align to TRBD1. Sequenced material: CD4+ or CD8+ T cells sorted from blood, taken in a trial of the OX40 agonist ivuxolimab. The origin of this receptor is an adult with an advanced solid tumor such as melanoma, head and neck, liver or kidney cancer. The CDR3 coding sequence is TGTGCCAGCAGCCGGGACAGCCTTTCACCCCTCCACTTT. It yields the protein CASSRDSLSPLHF. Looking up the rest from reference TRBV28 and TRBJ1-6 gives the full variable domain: DVKVTQSSRYLVKRTGEKVFLECVQDMDHENMFWYRQDPGLGLRLIYFSYDVKMKEKGDIPEGYSVSREKKERFSLILESASTNQTSMYLCASSRDSLSPLHFGNGTRLTVT.